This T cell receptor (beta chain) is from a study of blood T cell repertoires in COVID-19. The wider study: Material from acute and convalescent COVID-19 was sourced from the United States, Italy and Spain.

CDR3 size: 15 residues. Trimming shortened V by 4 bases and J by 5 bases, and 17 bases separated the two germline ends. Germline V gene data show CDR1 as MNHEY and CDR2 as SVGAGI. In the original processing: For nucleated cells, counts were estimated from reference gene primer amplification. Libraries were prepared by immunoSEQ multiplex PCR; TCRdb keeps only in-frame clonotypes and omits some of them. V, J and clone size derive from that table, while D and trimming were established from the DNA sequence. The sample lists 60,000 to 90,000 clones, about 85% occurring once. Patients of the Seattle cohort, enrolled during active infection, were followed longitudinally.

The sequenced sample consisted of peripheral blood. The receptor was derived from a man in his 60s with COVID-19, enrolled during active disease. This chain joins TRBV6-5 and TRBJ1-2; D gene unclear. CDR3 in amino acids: CASSSGMGSGYGYTF. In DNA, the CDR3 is TGTGCCAGCAGTTCTGGTATGGGATCGGGGTATGGCTACACCTTC.